This T cell receptor (beta chain) was captured in a study of cytomegalovirus exposure and HLA in healthy donors. V gave up 8 bases and J gave up 4 bases, with 17 bases separating them. Per germline, CDR1 MNHEY and CDR2 SVGAGI. The CDR3 spans 14 residues. This clone was found a few times. What it recognizes is unknown. Study-level findings and limits: It was likely that a cluster of highly shared sequence variants was a sequencing artifact. In a later analysis, a genetic analysis reported fewer productive-TCR N-insertions in an Asian-associated ancestry cluster than the cohort average. Altogether, about 160 TCR beta chains were recorded as cytomegalovirus-associated.

It was with 60 Vbeta and 13 Jbeta primers that the PCR ran. Clones were read by immunoSEQ multiplex PCR, and TCRdb kept only the in-frame ones, dropping some. The sample lists about 180,000 clones; less than 90% were seen once. The sequencing input was PBMCs. This receptor was taken from a girl aged 10 to 17 in good health and CMV-seropositive. The chain joins TRBV6-5 to TRBJ1-1; a possible D gene is TRBD1 (6 bases). The CDR3 bases are TGTGCCAGCGGAGTAGCGGGGGGCCTCACTGAAGCTTTCTTT. It yields the protein CASGVAGGLTEAFF.